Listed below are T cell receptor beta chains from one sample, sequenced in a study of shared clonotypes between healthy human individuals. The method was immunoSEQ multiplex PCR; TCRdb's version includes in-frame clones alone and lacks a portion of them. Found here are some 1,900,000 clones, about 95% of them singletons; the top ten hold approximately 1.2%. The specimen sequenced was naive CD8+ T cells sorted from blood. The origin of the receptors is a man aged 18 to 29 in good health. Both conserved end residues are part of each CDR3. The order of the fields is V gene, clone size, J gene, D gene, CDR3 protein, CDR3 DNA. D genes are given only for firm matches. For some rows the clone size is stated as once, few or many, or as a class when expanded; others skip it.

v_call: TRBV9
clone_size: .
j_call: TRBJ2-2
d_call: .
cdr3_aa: CASSEGGKNTGELFF
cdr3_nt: TGTGCCAGCAGCGAGGGGGGGAAAAACACCGGGGAGCTGTTTTTT

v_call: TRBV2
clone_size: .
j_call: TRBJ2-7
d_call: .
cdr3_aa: CASSEAGPSYEQYF
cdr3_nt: TGTGCCAGCAGTGAAGCCGGGCCATCCTACGAGCAGTACTTC

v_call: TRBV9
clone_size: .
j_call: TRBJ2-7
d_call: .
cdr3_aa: CASSPSHRVFGEQYF
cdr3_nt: TGTGCCAGCAGCCCTAGCCACAGGGTTTTCGGGGAGCAGTACTTC

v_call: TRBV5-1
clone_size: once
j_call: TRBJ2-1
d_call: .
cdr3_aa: CASSADGTGSSYNEQFF
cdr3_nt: TGCGCCAGCAGCGCGGACGGAACAGGTTCCTCCTACAATGAGCAGTTCTTC

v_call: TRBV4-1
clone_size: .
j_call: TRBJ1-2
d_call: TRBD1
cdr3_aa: CASSQDPGGAYGYTF
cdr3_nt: TGCGCCAGCAGCCAAGATCCAGGGGGCGCCTATGGCTACACCTTC

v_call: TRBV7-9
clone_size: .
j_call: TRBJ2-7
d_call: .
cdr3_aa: CASSLAGPATEQYF
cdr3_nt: TGTGCCAGCAGCTTAGCGGGCCCGGCTACGGAGCAGTACTTC

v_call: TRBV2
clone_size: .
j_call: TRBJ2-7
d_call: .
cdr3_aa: CASSLRASYEQYF
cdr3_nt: TGTGCCAGCAGTCTACGGGCCTCCTACGAGCAGTACTTC

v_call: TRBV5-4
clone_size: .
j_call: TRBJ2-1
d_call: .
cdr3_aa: CASSLGQGLDEQFF
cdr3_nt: TGTGCCAGCAGCTTGGGGCAGGGGTTGGATGAGCAGTTCTTC

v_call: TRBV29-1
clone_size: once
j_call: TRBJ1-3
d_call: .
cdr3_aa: CSVPQGNTIYF
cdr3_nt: TGCAGCGTACCACAGGGAAACACCATATATTTT

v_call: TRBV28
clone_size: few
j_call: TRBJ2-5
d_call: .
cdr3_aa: CASSFGETQYF
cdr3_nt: TGTGCCAGCAGTTTCGGAGAGACCCAGTACTTC

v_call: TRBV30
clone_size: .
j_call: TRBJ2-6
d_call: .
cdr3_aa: CAWTGIISGANVLTF
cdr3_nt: TGTGCCTGGACAGGGATAATCTCTGGGGCCAACGTCCTGACTTTC